Listed below are T cell receptor beta chains from one sample, sequenced in a study of PD-1 blockade in classical Hodgkin lymphoma. TCRdb's table, derived via immunoSEQ multiplex PCR, lists solely in-frame clones and lacks some. The data hold some 150,000 clones, with about 78% observed a single time. The sample here was peripheral blood mononuclear cells (PBMCs), taken before the second cycle of nivolumab. The receptors stem from a human donor with classical Hodgkin lymphoma. CDR3s include the opening cysteine and the closing phenylalanine or tryptophan. The order of the fields is clone size, D gene, J gene, V gene, CDR3 DNA, CDR3 protein. D genes are given only for firm matches. Only part of the rows carry a size: once, few, many, or a class if the clone is expanded.

. | . | TRBJ2-5 | TRBV18 | TGTGCCAGCTCACAGGACGTAATTCAAGAGACCCAGTACTTC | CASSQDVIQETQYF
. | . | TRBJ2-1 | TRBV6-6 | TGTGCCAGCAGGCGGAATGAGCAGTTCTTC | CASRRNEQFF
. | . | TRBJ2-1 | TRBV2 | TGTGCCAGCAGCCTCGATAGCAATGAGCAGTTCTTC | CASSLDSNEQFF
. | TRBD1 | TRBJ2-2 | TRBV6-5 | TGTGCCAGTTACGCGGACAGGGGGCATTTCGGGGAGCTGTTTTTT | CASYADRGHFGELFF
. | . | TRBJ1-2 | TRBV6-5 | TGTGCCAGCAGTCCCCTTACACGGCTCACCTTC | CASSPLTRLTF
. | . | TRBJ2-7 | TRBV7-6 | TGTGCCAGCAGCTTAAACGTGGAGGGATACGAGCAGTACTTC | CASSLNVEGYEQYF
. | . | TRBJ2-7 | TRBV2 | TGTGCCAGCTCCCTAGAGCGGGTCCTCTCCTACGAGCAGTACTTC | CASSLERVLSYEQYF
. | . | TRBJ1-1 | TRBV19 | TGTGCCAGTAGTGGACAGCTGAACACTGAAGCTTTCTTT | CASSGQLNTEAFF
few | . | TRBJ2-3 | TRBV6-4 | TGTGCCAGCAGTGACCTCGCGGGATTCTCCACAGATACGCAGTATTTT | CASSDLAGFSTDTQYF
. | TRBD1 | TRBJ2-3 | TRBV7-7 | TGTGCTAGCAGCTCGGGACAGGCTAGCACAGATACGCAGTATTTT | CASSSGQASTDTQYF
. | . | TRBJ2-1 | TRBV10-3 | TGTGCCATCAGGAAAGCGGAGAGCTCCTACAATGAGCAGTTCTTC | CAIRKAESSYNEQFF
. | . | TRBJ1-2 | TRBV27 | TGTGCCAGCAGTTTCGGCTGGGAGGAAACTAACTATGGCTACACCTTC | CASSFGWEETNYGYTF
. | TRBD1 | TRBJ2-7 | TRBV19 | TGTGCCAGTAGTATCGGGACAGGGTCCTACGAGCAGTACTTC | CASSIGTGSYEQYF
once | TRBD1 | TRBJ2-2 | TRBV4-3 | TGCGCCAGCAGCCAGGACAGGGGTAATAGGTTCCTGTTTTTT | CASSQDRGNRFLFF
many | . | TRBJ2-7 | TRBV15 | TGTGCCACCAGCAGAGACGCGGCACCTACCTACGAGCAGTACTTC | CATSRDAAPTYEQYF
. | . | TRBJ2-3 | TRBV6-6 | TGTGCCAGCAGTTACCTGGTCACAGATACGCAGTATTTT | CASSYLVTDTQYF
. | TRBD1 | TRBJ2-1 | TRBV2 | TGTGCCAGCAGTTTACAGGGGTACGAGCAGTTCTTC | CASSLQGYEQFF
. | TRBD1 | TRBJ2-2 | TRBV6-5 | TGTGCCAGCAGTCGGGACAGGGGGCTTCCGGAGCTGTTTTTT | CASSRDRGLPELFF
. | . | TRBJ1-2 | TRBV29-1 | TGCAGCGTTGTGCGGCAGGGGTTAGACTATGGCTACACCTTC | CSVVRQGLDYGYTF
once | . | TRBJ2-3 | TRBV6-5 | TGTGCCAGCAGTTACGCGAGCCGGGACACAGATACGCAGTATTTT | CASSYASRDTDTQYF
. | TRBD1 | TRBJ2-3 | TRBV7-8 | TGTGCCAGCAGATTTGACAGGGCCACAGATACGCAGTATTTT | CASRFDRATDTQYF
. | . | TRBJ1-1 | TRBV19 | TGTGCCAGTAGTATCGGGGGGGTTTTGAACACTGAAGCTTTCTTT | CASSIGGVLNTEAFF
. | TRBD2 | TRBJ2-1 | TRBV30 | TGTGCCTGGAGTGTACAGTCGGGGGCGGGAGGGCTATTCGATGAGCAGTTCTTC | CAWSVQSGAGGLFDEQFF
. | . | TRBJ2-1 | TRBV6-5 | TGTGCCAGCAGTTCCGCGGGACTCCTCGCCAATGAGCAGTTCTTC | CASSSAGLLANEQFF
few | . | TRBJ1-5 | TRBV7-2 | TGTGCCAGCAGCCAGAGGCAGGCGTTGACCCAGCATTTT | CASSQRQALTQHF
. | . | TRBJ2-2 | TRBV5-1 | TGCGCCAGCAGCTTGGGGCCCGGGACGGGAGACACCGGGGAGCTGTTTTTT | CASSLGPGTGDTGELFF
. | . | TRBJ2-3 | TRBV5-4 | TGTGCCAGCAGCTTGGGTCGAGCCGCCGGTACGCAGTATTTT | CASSLGRAAGTQYF
. | . | TRBJ2-1 | TRBV7-9 | TGTGCCAGCAGCTTAGCGAGGGACGGGTACAATGAGCAGTTCTTC | CASSLARDGYNEQFF
. | . | TRBJ2-7 | TRBV6-5 | TGTGCCAGCAGTTACGCGGGTGTCGGCTACGAGCAGTACTTC | CASSYAGVGYEQYF
. | TRBD1 | TRBJ1-1 | TRBV10-3 | TGTGCCATCAAGAATGGCAGGGGGCCCGAGGAAGCTTTCTTT | CAIKNGRGPEEAFF
. | . | TRBJ1-2 | TRBV6-5 | TGTGCCAGCAGTTTAACCGGGACATACAACTATGGCTACACCTTC | CASSLTGTYNYGYTF
. | . | TRBJ1-1 | TRBV2 | TGTGCCAGCACCGAGAGGGCAGGGCCGAACACTGAAGCTTTCTTT | CASTERAGPNTEAFF
. | . | TRBJ1-2 | TRBV28 | TGTGCCAGCAGGACCGGCCCCAACTATGGCTACACCTTC | CASRTGPNYGYTF
. | TRBD1 | TRBJ2-7 | TRBV2 | TGTGCCAGCAGCGAAGAAGAAATTACAGGGGGGACCTACGAGCAGTACTTC | CASSEEEITGGTYEQYF
. | . | TRBJ1-5 | TRBV7-9 | TGTGCCAGCAGCTTAGGCAGGGGAAGCAATCAGCCCCAGCATTTT | CASSLGRGSNQPQHF
once | TRBD1 | TRBJ2-5 | TRBV10-3 | TGTGCCATCAGTGAGACGACAGGGGGCGAGACCCAGTACTTC | CAISETTGGETQYF
. | TRBD2 | TRBJ2-5 | TRBV28 | TGTGCCAGCAGTTCCCCCACGGGGGGAATCCAAGAGACCCAGTACTTC | CASSSPTGGIQETQYF
. | . | TRBJ2-7 | TRBV21-1 | TGTGCCACCCGGCGGCTCTCCTACGAGCAGTACTTC | CATRRLSYEQYF
. | . | TRBJ2-1 | TRBV11-2 | TGTGCCAGCAGCTTTGGGCAAGGCAATGAGCAGTTCTTC | CASSFGQGNEQFF
. | TRBD1 | TRBJ2-3 | TRBV29-1 | TGCAGCGTTGAACCGAGGACAGGGAAAATTGATACGCAGTATTTT | CSVEPRTGKIDTQYF
. | . | TRBJ1-6 | TRBV15 | TGTGCCACCAGCAGAGAGAGGATCATCTGGAATTCACCCCTCCACTTT | CATSRERIIWNSPLHF
. | TRBD1 | TRBJ1-1 | TRBV7-3 | TGTGCCAGCAGCTCTCAGGGGGCGCGGGTGAACACTGAAGCTTTCTTT | CASSSQGARVNTEAFF
. | TRBD2 | TRBJ2-1 | TRBV6-6 | TGTGCCAGCAAGAAAGGAGGCGGGAGCTCCTACAATGAGCAGTTCTTC | CASKKGGGSSYNEQFF
. | TRBD2 | TRBJ2-3 | TRBV27 | TGTGCCAGCAGTCCCCGAGGTGGTTCTAGCGGGATGGAGGCAGATACGCAGTATTTT | CASSPRGGSSGMEADTQYF
. | . | TRBJ2-7 | TRBV18 | TGTGCCAGCTCACCCGGAGCTTCCCGATCCTACGAGCAGTACTTC | CASSPGASRSYEQYF
. | . | TRBJ1-4 | TRBV28 | TGTGCCACGTCCCGGACGGAAAATGAAAAACTGTTTTTT | CATSRTENEKLFF
few | TRBD1 | TRBJ1-2 | TRBV18 | TGTGCCAGCTCACCCGGGACAGGGGCGATTGGCGGCTACACCTTC | CASSPGTGAIGGYTF
. | . | TRBJ1-5 | TRBV19 | TGTGCCAGTAGTATATCGGAGTATCAGCCCCAGCATTTT | CASSISEYQPQHF
. | . | TRBJ2-3 | TRBV4-3 | TGCGCCAGCAGCCAAAGGGTAGGGCCCCAGTATTTT | CASSQRVGPQYF
few | TRBD2 | TRBJ2-2 | TRBV27 | TGTGCCAGCAGGCTAGCGGGAGGTACCGGGGAGCTGTTTTTT | CASRLAGGTGELFF
once | TRBD1 | TRBJ2-3 | TRBV28 | TGTGCCAGCAGTTCCGCGTATGCGACAGGGCGATCGATCACAGATACGCAGTATTTT | CASSSAYATGRSITDTQYF
many | . | TRBJ1-1 | TRBV2 | TGTGCCAGCAGTTACGGGAGGGAAGCTTTCTTT | CASSYGREAFF
. | . | TRBJ1-1 | TRBV28 | TGTGCCAGCAGTTTATTATCCATAAAACCTGGGGACACTGAAGCTTTCTTT | CASSLLSIKPGDTEAFF
. | TRBD1 | TRBJ2-5 | TRBV5-1 | TGCGCCAGCAGCCCGGGACAGGGAAGGGAGACCCAGTACTTC | CASSPGQGRETQYF
many | TRBD1 | TRBJ1-4 | TRBV4-2 | TGTGCCAGCAGCCAAGATCGTACAGGGGGCAGAGAAAAACTGTTTTTT | CASSQDRTGGREKLFF